The present entry profiles one T cell receptor (beta chain) with its context. This CDR3 comprises 16 residues. After removal of 2 bases from V and 5 bases from J, the junction contained 7 bases not matched to a gene. Germline V CDR1 and CDR2: MNHEY, SMNVEV (reference sequence). The PCR ran on 60 Vbeta and 13 Jbeta primers. TCRdb keeps only in-frame clones here, not all; method: immunoSEQ multiplex PCR. Here the sample spans roughly 120,000 clones, 70% being singletons. This sample is drawn from a study of cytomegalovirus exposure and HLA in healthy donors. The receptor comes from a young man in good health and CMV-seropositive. Sequencing input: PBMCs. This chain connects TRBV27 to TRBJ2-5; TRBD2 matches at 11 bases. This chain's CDR3 is CASSLVAGGTGETQYF. DNA of the CDR3: TGTGCCAGCAGTTTAGTAGCGGGAGGGACCGGGGAGACCCAGTACTTC.